This TCR beta chain emerged from a study of T cell changes during pregnancy in multiple sclerosis. Only in-frame clones appear in the TCRdb table, and some are missing; sequencing was by immunoSEQ multiplex PCR. The top ten hold about 2.5% of the sample, which has roughly 60,000 clones, around 96% seen once. With V trimmed by 1 base and J by 5 bases, 5 bases remained unmatched. The germline V gene has CDR1 MGHRA and CDR2 YSYEKL. The CDR3 has 14 amino acids. This receptor was taken from a female donor with multiple sclerosis, enrolled in a pregnancy study. The material was CD8+ T cells from peripheral blood mononuclear cells, obtained after pregnancy. V and J are TRBV4-1 and TRBJ2-7; 7 bases are a match to TRBD1. DNA of the CDR3: TGCGCCAGCAGCCAAGTATATACAGGGGACGAGCAGTACTTC. Its protein product is CASSQVYTGDEQYF.